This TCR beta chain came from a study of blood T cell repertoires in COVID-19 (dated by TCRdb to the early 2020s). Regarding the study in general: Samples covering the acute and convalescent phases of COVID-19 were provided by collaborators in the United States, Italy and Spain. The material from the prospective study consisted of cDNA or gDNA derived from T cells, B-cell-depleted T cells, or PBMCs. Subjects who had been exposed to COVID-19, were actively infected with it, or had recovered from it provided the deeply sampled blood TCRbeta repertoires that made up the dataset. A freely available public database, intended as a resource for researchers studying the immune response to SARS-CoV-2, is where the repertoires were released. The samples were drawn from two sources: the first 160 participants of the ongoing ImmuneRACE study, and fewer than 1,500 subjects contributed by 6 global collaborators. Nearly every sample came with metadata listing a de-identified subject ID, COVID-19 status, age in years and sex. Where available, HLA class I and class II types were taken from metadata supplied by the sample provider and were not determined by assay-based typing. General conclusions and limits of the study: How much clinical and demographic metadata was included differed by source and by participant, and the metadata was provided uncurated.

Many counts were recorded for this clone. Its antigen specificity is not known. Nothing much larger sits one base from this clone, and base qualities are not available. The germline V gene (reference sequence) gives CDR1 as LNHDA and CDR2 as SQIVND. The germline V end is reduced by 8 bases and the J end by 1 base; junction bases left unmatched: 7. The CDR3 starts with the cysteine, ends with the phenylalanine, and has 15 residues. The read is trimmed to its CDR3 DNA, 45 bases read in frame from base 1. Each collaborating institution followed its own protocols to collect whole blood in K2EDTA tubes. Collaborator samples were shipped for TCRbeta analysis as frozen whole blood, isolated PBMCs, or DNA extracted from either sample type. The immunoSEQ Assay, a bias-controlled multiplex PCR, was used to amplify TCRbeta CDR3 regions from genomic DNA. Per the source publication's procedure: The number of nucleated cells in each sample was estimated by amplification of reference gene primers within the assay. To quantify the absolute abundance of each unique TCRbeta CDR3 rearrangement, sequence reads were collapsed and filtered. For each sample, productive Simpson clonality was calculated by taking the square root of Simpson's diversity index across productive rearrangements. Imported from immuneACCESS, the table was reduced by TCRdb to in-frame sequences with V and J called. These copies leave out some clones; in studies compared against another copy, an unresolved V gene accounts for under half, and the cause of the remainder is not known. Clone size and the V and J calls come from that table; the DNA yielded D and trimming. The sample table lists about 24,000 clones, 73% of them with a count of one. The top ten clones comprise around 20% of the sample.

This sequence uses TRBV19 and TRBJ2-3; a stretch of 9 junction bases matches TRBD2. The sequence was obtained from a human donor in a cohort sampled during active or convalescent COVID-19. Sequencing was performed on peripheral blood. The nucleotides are TGTGCCAGTGGTCAACAGCGGGGGGGCACAGATACGCAGTATTTT. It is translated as CASGQQRGGTDTQYF.